The T cell receptor beta chain described here comes from a study of control samples from healthy donors and cancer patients. CDR1 is MNHEY and CDR2 is SMNVEV in the germline V gene (reference sequence). The V end lost 9 bases, the J end lost 3 bases, and 12 bases lay between the germline ends. CDR3 length: 13 residues. The method was immunoSEQ multiplex PCR; TCRdb's version includes in-frame clones alone and lacks a portion of them. The table includes around 93,000 clones, 85% to 90% detected once. This clonotype was sampled from a man younger than 40 in good health. This chain connects TRBV27 to TRBJ2-1; no reliable D call. Material for sequencing was blood. CDR3 nucleotide sequence: TGTGCCAGTCAAGCTTATGGCTACAATGAGCAGTTCTTC. Amino acid sequence: CASQAYGYNEQFF.